The next 9 T cell receptor beta chains were all read from a single sample in a study of long-term antiretroviral therapy in people with HIV. A v3.0 immunoSEQ assay was performed at survey level. Measured with immunoSEQ multiplex PCR; TCRdb has only the in-frame clones, and not every one. Here the sample spans tens of thousands of clones, 80% to 85% being singletons. The material sequenced was unsorted PBMCs, taken 0.8 years before starting antiretroviral therapy. Receptors were obtained from a man younger than 30 with HIV.

The chain employs TRBV7-9 and TRBJ1-5; D may be TRBD1 (5 bases). The CDR3 length is 12 residues. The V end lost 5 bases, the J end lost 9 bases, and 11 bases lay between the germline ends. From germline, CDR1 is SEHNR and CDR2 FQNEAQ (reference sequence). CDR3 bases: TGTGCCAGCAGCCACACGAGGGGGCCCCAGCATTTT. It specifies CASSHTRGPQHF.

The V and J genes are TRBV19 and TRBJ2-7, with TRBD2 identical over 8 bases. The CDR3 covers 13 residues. Looked up from germline, CDR1 is LNHDA and CDR2 is SQIVND (reference sequence). V lost 7 bases and J lost 6; bases outside the gene matches: 8. DNA of the CDR3: TGTGCCAGTAAAAAAGCGGGAGTGCGCGAGCAGTACTTC. It codes for CASKKAGVREQYF.

In the case of this clone: Compared with germline, one end of the junction differs, possibly owing to a read error. The chain recombines TRBV13 with TRBJ1-5; 10 nucleotides match TRBD1. The CDR3 is 14 amino acids. Germline CDR1 and CDR2: PRHDT and FYEKMQ (reference sequence). The CDR3 sequence: CASSLGTGAQPQHF. As DNA, the CDR3 is TGTGCCAGCAGCCTAGGGACAGGGGCTCAGCCCCAGCATTTT.

CDR3 loop: CASSDGHTNYGYTF. CDR3 in DNA: TGTGCCAGCAGTGACGGACATACGAACTATGGCTACACCTTC. The chain carries TRBV2 and TRBJ1-2, with D possibly being TRBD1 (5 bases). Germline-derived CDR1 and CDR2 are SNHLY and FYNNEI. The CDR3 is 14 amino acids. The V and J ends lost 3 bases and 2 bases respectively, with 10 bases between them.

The J gene is TRBJ2-7, the V gene TRBV11-1, with 7 bases lining up with TRBD1. The V and J ends lost 3 bases and 0 bases, in that order; junction bases with no gene match: 2. There are 14 residues in the CDR3. CDR1 and CDR2 from the germline V gene are SGHAT and FQDESV (reference sequence). The chain's CDR3 is CASSFGDSSYEQYF. CDR3 nucleotide sequence: TGTGCCAGCAGCTTTGGGGACAGCTCCTACGAGCAGTACTTC.

J is TRBJ2-5 and V is TRBV6-6; no reliable D call. Trimming left V 6 bases short and J 5 bases short, with 7 bases between. From germline, CDR1 is MNHNY and CDR2 SVGAGI (reference sequence). The CDR3 extends over 11 amino acids. The CDR3: CASRLLETQYF. DNA of the CDR3: TGTGCCAGCAGATTATTGGAGACCCAGTACTTC.

The chain is built from TRBV7-2 and TRBJ2-7; D unclear. Trimming pared 5 bases from V and 6 bases from J, leaving 8 bases between. CDR1 and CDR2 from the germline V gene are SGHTA and FQGNSA. CDR3 length: 11 amino acids. The CDR3 protein is CASSPSTEQYF. Written as DNA, the CDR3 is TGTGCCAGCAGCCCAAGCACCGAGCAGTACTTC.

The genes are TRBV5-4 and TRBJ1-1; no reliable D call. In germline, CDR1 is SGHNT, CDR2 YYREEE (reference sequence). V lost 6 bases, J lost 5 bases, and 14 bases lay in between. CDR3 length equals 13 residues. The CDR3, as DNA: TGTGCCAGCACCACCACATTGGGGACTGAAGCTTTCTTT. Protein: CASTTTLGTEAFF.

This rearrangement joins TRBV6-5 to TRBJ1-1; D is perhaps TRBD1 (6 bases). Deletions cut 7 bases from V and 0 bases from J, with 15 bases between. This CDR3 contains 15 residues. CDR1 is MNHEY and CDR2 is SVGAGI in the germline V gene. The CDR3 is CASTDGTSLNTEAFF. CDR3 nucleotides: TGTGCCAGCACCGACGGGACATCTTTGAACACTGAAGCTTTCTTT.